Listed here are 30 T cell receptor beta chains from one sample, sequenced in a study of blood T cell repertoires in COVID-19. TCRdb's copy holds only in-frame clones and misses some; the assay was immunoSEQ multiplex PCR. The data show about 260,000 clones, about 88% seen once. Sequenced input: peripheral blood. The receptors derive from a man in his sixties who had recovered from COVID-19.

The chain is built from TRBV19 and TRBJ1-3; no reliable D call. Germline V CDR1 and CDR2: LNHDA, SQIVND (reference sequence). The CDR3 is made up of 16 amino acids. The V end was cut by 3 bases, the J end by 0 bases, with 12 bases between. CDR3 coding DNA: TGTGCCAGTAGTATGGGCAGCACCTCCTCTGGAAACACCATATATTTT. Translated, it gives CASSMGSTSSGNTIYF.

The CDR3 loop is CASTAHGREREQYF. As DNA, the CDR3 is TGTGCCAGCACAGCCCATGGGAGGGAAAGGGAGCAGTACTTC. The chain uses TRBV27 and TRBJ2-7, with 7 bases matching TRBD2. The germline gives CDR1 MNHEY, CDR2 SMNVEV (reference sequence). The junction had 13 bases not matched to a gene; V was cut back by 7 bases and J by 7 bases. CDR3 size: 14 residues.

This clone was seen a single time. The chain couples TRBV3-1 (or the pseudogene TRBV3-2) to TRBJ2-1; 8 nucleotides agree with TRBD1. CDR1 is LGHDT and CDR2 is YNNKEL in the germline V gene (reference sequence). After removal of 0 bases from V and 6 bases from J, the junction contained 10 bases not matched to a gene. CDR3 length: 17 residues. This CDR3 reads CASSQEVGGRGRNEQFF. For the CDR3, the DNA is TGTGCCAGCAGCCAAGAAGTGGGAGGCAGGGGGCGCAATGAGCAGTTCTTC.

V and J are TRBV3-1 (or the pseudogene TRBV3-2) and TRBJ2-7; D unresolved. V was cut by 2 bases and J by 2 bases, with 22 bases left in between. The germline CDR1 and CDR2 sequences are LGHDT and YNNKEL (reference sequence). The CDR3 is 18 amino acids. DNA for the CDR3: TGTGCCAGCAGCCAATCCCTCCCCACAGAGATCTACGCCTACGAGCAGTACTTC. It is translated as CASSQSLPTEIYAYEQYF.

The chain joins TRBV3-1 (or the pseudogene TRBV3-2) to TRBJ2-1; unclear D gene. The CDR3 loop spans 17 amino acids. Germline V gene sequence: CDR1 LGHDT, CDR2 YNNKEL (reference sequence). The V and J ends lost 4 bases and 0 bases respectively, with 16 bases between them. CDR3 loop: CASSPPRLSGSYNEQFF. The CDR3 nucleotides are TGTGCCAGCAGCCCCCCGAGACTTTCCGGCTCCTACAATGAGCAGTTCTTC.

Comments on this clone: One end of the junction is discordant with germline, which a read error may explain. This chain uses TRBV7-7 with TRBJ2-3; D may be TRBD1 (5 bases). The CDR3 has 14 residues. Germline V lookup: CDR1 SSHAT, CDR2 FNYEAQ (reference sequence). The CDR3 sequence: CASSLGRVGDTQYF. In DNA form, the CDR3 reads TGTGCTAGCAGCTTAGGCAGGGTCGGAGATACGCAGTATTTT.

This chain connects TRBV6-4 to TRBJ1-1, with D perhaps matching TRBD1 (5 bases). V was trimmed by 0 bases and J by 4 bases, leaving 9 bases between them. Germline loops: CDR1 MRHNA, CDR2 SNTAGT. The CDR3 has 14 residues. The CDR3 spells CASSDSGGSTEAFF. CDR3 DNA: TGTGCCAGCAGTGACTCTGGGGGGAGCACTGAAGCTTTCTTT.

This clone has only a few counts. The rearrangement uses TRBV6-1 and TRBJ2-1; perhaps TRBD2 as D (6 bases). The germline V gene has CDR1 MNHNS and CDR2 SASEGT. CDR3 size: 19 residues. Between the trimmed V and J ends, which lost 1 base and 8 bases, there was a span of 27 bases. The CDR3 coding sequence is TGTGCCAGCAGTGAAGGGAGGGTCGGGGTGGAGGACTACTTTCATGAGCAGTTCTTC. It is translated as CASSEGRVGVEDYFHEQFF.

The chain employs TRBV19 and TRBJ2-7, with D perhaps TRBD1 (5 bases). V dropped 4 bases and J dropped 1 base, with 14 bases sitting between them. CDR1 LNHDA and CDR2 SQIVND come from the germline V gene (reference sequence). CDR3 size: 15 residues. The DNA of the CDR3 is TGTGCCAGTAGTAGCACAGGTCTCTGGTCCTACGAGCAGTACTTC. Protein sequence: CASSSTGLWSYEQYF.

The V gene is TRBV3-1 (or the pseudogene TRBV3-2), the J gene TRBJ1-4; D uncertain. The CDR3 runs 14 residues. Germline V gene lookup returns CDR1 LGHDT and CDR2 YNNKEL (reference sequence). V dropped 4 bases and J dropped 3 bases, with 9 bases sitting between them. The CDR3 DNA reads as TGTGCCAGCAGCCGTCGAGGATCTAATGAAAAACTGTTTTTT. Protein sequence: CASSRRGSNEKLFF.

V and J are TRBV6-1 and TRBJ1-2; 9 bases are a match to TRBD1. After removal of 1 base from V and 8 bases from J, the junction contained 11 bases not matched to a gene. Germline V CDR1 and CDR2: MNHNS, SASEGT. This CDR3 has 16 amino acids. This CDR3 reads CASSEGPGQGPIGYTF. CDR3 DNA sequence: TGTGCCAGCAGTGAAGGCCCGGGACAGGGCCCGATAGGCTACACCTTC.

CDR3 nucleotide sequence: TGTGCCAGTAGTACAGTCACAGGGATCGAGCAGTACTTC. This sequence encodes CASSTVTGIEQYF. This rearrangement joins TRBV19 to TRBJ2-7, with D possibly TRBD1 on 6 matching bases. This CDR3 is built from 13 residues. V dropped 4 bases and J dropped 6 bases, with 13 bases sitting between them. Germline V gene sequence: CDR1 LNHDA, CDR2 SQIVND (reference sequence). Full variable domain (rest looked up from reference TRBV19 and TRBJ2-7): DGGITQSPKYLFRKEGQNVTLSCEQNLNHDAMYWYRQDPGQGLRLIYYSQIVNDFQKGDIAEGYSVSREKKESFPLTVTSAQKNPTAFYLCASSTVTGIEQYFGPGTRLTVT.

The genes are TRBV7-8 and TRBJ2-6; unclear D gene. Germline V gives CDR1 SGHVS, CDR2 FQNEAQ. This CDR3 contains 15 residues. V shed 3 bases and J shed 0 bases, with 6 bases lying between them. The CDR3 nucleotides are TGTGCCAGCAGCTTTCCCAGCTCTGGGGCCAACGTCCTGACTTTC. Its translation: CASSFPSSGANVLTF.

The chain joins TRBV5-1 to TRBJ2-1; maybe TRBD1 (5 bases). The CDR3 spans 13 residues. Trimming removed 2 bases at V and 6 bases at J, with 9 bases between. CDR1 and CDR2 (germline): SGHRS, YFSETQ. CDR3 residues: CASSLHRGNEQFF. CDR3 DNA sequence: TGCGCCAGCAGCTTACATAGGGGCAATGAGCAGTTCTTC.

This clone has a handful of counts. This chain connects TRBV7-2 to TRBJ2-7; TRBD1 is a possible D gene (7 bases). The germline gives CDR1 SGHTA, CDR2 FQGNSA. The CDR3 is 14 amino acids. The V end was cut by 3 bases, the J end by 7 bases, with 16 bases between. The CDR3 protein is CASSFRRGVSEQYF. CDR3 nucleotides: TGTGCCAGCAGCTTCCGCAGGGGGGTGAGTGAGCAGTACTTC.

CDR3: CASSLAPTGSAREQYF. CDR3 in DNA: TGTGCCAGCAGCTTAGCGCCCACAGGGTCAGCTCGCGAGCAGTACTTC. V gene TRBV7-9 combines with J gene TRBJ2-7, with a weak D call TRBD1 (6 bases). Trimming took off 0 bases at V and 6 bases at J, with 18 bases between the two ends. Per germline, CDR1 SEHNR and CDR2 FQNEAQ (reference sequence). The CDR3 totals 16 residues.

The chain recombines TRBV9 with TRBJ1-3; TRBD1 matches at 9 bases. This CDR3 region has 18 residues. Trimming took 4 bases from V and 4 from J; bases not matched to a gene: 15. Germline V gives CDR1 SGDLS, CDR2 YYNGEE. CDR3 DNA sequence: TGTGCCAGCAGCCCCAGGGACAGGGAAACAGGTAGCGGAAACACCATATATTTT. As protein: CASSPRDRETGSGNTIYF.

The chain links TRBV30 to TRBJ2-7; 12 nucleotides match TRBD1. Losses at the gene ends were 8 bases for V and 2 bases for J; bases not matched to a gene: 10. Looked up from germline, CDR1 is GTSNPN and CDR2 is SVGIG (reference sequence). The CDR3 consists of 15 residues. The CDR3 nucleotides are TGTGCCCACACCCGCGGGACAGGGGGCCCCTACGAGCAGTACTTC. Protein product: CAHTRGTGGPYEQYF.

This chain links TRBV5-1 with TRBJ2-5; D call uncertain. Germline CDR1 reads SGHRS; CDR2 reads YFSETQ. V lost 0 bases and J lost 7, with 10 bases in between. The CDR3 contains 13 residues. CDR3 sequence: CASSLVAPGTQYF. CDR3 coding DNA: TGCGCCAGCAGCTTGGTGGCCCCGGGGACCCAGTACTTC.

The V and J genes are TRBV30 and TRBJ1-2; unclear D gene. Germline lookup yields CDR1 GTSNPN and CDR2 SVGIG (reference sequence). Trimming took 2 bases from V and 2 from J, leaving 12 bases between them. The CDR3 sequence is 14 residues long. The CDR3: CAWSRADLNYGYTF. CDR3 bases: TGTGCCTGGAGTCGAGCGGATTTAAACTATGGCTACACCTTC. The full variable domain, its missing parts supplied by reference TRBV30 and TRBJ1-2, is SQTIHQWPATLVQPVGSPLSLECTVEGTSNPNLYWYRQAAGRGLQLLFYSVGIGQISSEVPQNLSASRPQDRQFILSSKKLLLSDSGFYLCAWSRADLNYGYTFGSGTRLTVV.

The gene calls are TRBV7-2 and TRBJ2-3, with D possibly TRBD2 on 7 matching bases. Germline CDR1 and CDR2: SGHTA and FQGNSA. The ends were cut back, 2 bases at V and 5 bases at J, with 17 bases in the middle. The CDR3 runs to 16 residues. CDR3: CASSLYTGRGEDTQYF. The CDR3 nucleotides are TGTGCCAGCAGCTTATATACAGGGAGGGGAGAAGATACGCAGTATTTT.

The chain combines TRBV7-9 with TRBJ1-2, with D possibly TRBD1 on 5 matching bases. Germline lookup yields CDR1 SEHNR and CDR2 FQNEAQ (reference sequence). V lost 7 bases and J lost 9, with 18 bases in between. The length of the CDR3 is 13 residues. The CDR3: CASTQYTGGSYTF. CDR3 nucleotide sequence: TGTGCCAGCACCCAATATACGGGGGGAAGCTACACCTTC.

This sequence joins TRBV19 and TRBJ2-7; D gene ambiguous. This CDR3 region has 15 residues. V was pared by 6 bases and J by 6 bases, with 21 bases between. CDR1 and CDR2 from the germline V gene are LNHDA and SQIVND (reference sequence). The CDR3 nucleotides read TGTGCCAGTAGCCCCTGGGCAGAACCTACGTTCGAGCAGTACTTC. As protein: CASSPWAEPTFEQYF.

The chain recombines TRBV7-2 with TRBJ2-5; the match to TRBD1 covers 8 bases. The junction had 5 bases not matched to a gene; V was cut back by 1 base and J by 1 base. Germline CDR1 is SGHTA and CDR2 is FQGNSA. CDR3 length: 16 amino acids. CDR3 DNA sequence: TGTGCCAGCAGCTTAGTGGCAGGGGGCATCCAAGAGACCCAGTACTTC. As protein: CASSLVAGGIQETQYF. The full variable domain, with the rest looked up from reference TRBV7-2 and TRBJ2-5, is GAGVSQSPSNKVTEKGKDVELRCDPISGHTALYWYRQSLGQGLEFLIYFQGNSAPDKSGLPSDRFSAERTGGSVSTLTIQRTQQEDSAVYLCASSLVAGGIQETQYFGPGTRLLVL.

The rearrangement links TRBV18 to TRBJ2-5; 9 bases line up with TRBD2. The ends lost 0 bases at V and 5 bases at J; junction bases unmatched: 7. CDR3 length: 16 residues. Looked up from germline, CDR1 is KGHSH and CDR2 is LQKENI. Here the CDR3 DNA reads TGTGCCAGCTCACCACCGGTCCTAGCGGGGCTCGAGACCCAGTACTTC. This encodes CASSPPVLAGLETQYF.

The chain combines TRBV7-3 with TRBJ2-3; 15 positions agree with TRBD2. Germline CDR1 SGHTA, CDR2 FQGTGA. The V and J ends lost 0 bases and 1 base, in that order; junction bases with no gene match: 5. CDR3 length: 19 residues. The CDR3 DNA reads as TGTGCCAGCAGCTTAACAGGGACTAGCGGGGGGCTAGGCACAGATACGCAGTATTTT. Residues: CASSLTGTSGGLGTDTQYF. The full variable domain, its missing parts supplied by reference TRBV7-3 and TRBJ2-3, is GAGVSQTPSNKVTEKGKYVELRCDPISGHTALYWYRQSLGQGPEFLIYFQGTGAADDSGLPNDRFFAVRPEGSVSTLKIQRTERGDSAVYLCASSLTGTSGGLGTDTQYFGPGTRLTVL.

The CDR3 DNA sequence: TGTGCCAGCAGTTTATTACCCTCGTGGGCGACTGAAGCTTTCTTT. It translates to CASSLLPSWATEAFF. The chain joins TRBV27 to TRBJ1-1; no clear D gene. The CDR3 is 15 residues long. CDR1 is MNHEY and CDR2 is SMNVEV in the germline V gene (reference sequence). V was shortened by 1 base and J by 5 bases, with 14 bases between the two germline ends.

This sequence joins TRBV15 and TRBJ1-1; 9 bases map to TRBD1. This CDR3 comprises 17 residues. V lost 0 bases, J lost 6 bases, and 11 bases stayed unmatched. Per germline, CDR1 LNHNV and CDR2 YYDKDF (reference sequence). The CDR3 sequence: CATSRDKGQGRRAEAFF. Here the CDR3 DNA reads TGTGCCACCAGCAGAGATAAAGGACAGGGGAGACGGGCTGAAGCTTTCTTT.

The V call is TRBV5-1, the J call TRBJ1-1, with 8 nucleotides matching TRBD1. The CDR3 is 14 residues long. CDR1 SGHRS and CDR2 YFSETQ come from the germline V gene. V gave up 4 bases and J gave up 4 bases; unmatched junction bases: 6. The CDR3 region has the DNA TGCGCCAGCAGCCTAATAACAGGGGGCACTGAAGCTTTCTTT. It encodes CASSLITGGTEAFF.

The chain combines TRBV7-9 with TRBJ2-1; D is unclear. Looked up from germline, CDR1 is SEHNR and CDR2 is FQNEAQ (reference sequence). Deletions cut 5 bases from V and 0 bases from J, with 14 bases between. CDR3 length: 16 residues. CDR3 DNA: TGTGCCAGCAGCGGCGTGGGTCGGAGCTCCTACAATGAGCAGTTCTTC. Its protein product is CASSGVGRSSYNEQFF.